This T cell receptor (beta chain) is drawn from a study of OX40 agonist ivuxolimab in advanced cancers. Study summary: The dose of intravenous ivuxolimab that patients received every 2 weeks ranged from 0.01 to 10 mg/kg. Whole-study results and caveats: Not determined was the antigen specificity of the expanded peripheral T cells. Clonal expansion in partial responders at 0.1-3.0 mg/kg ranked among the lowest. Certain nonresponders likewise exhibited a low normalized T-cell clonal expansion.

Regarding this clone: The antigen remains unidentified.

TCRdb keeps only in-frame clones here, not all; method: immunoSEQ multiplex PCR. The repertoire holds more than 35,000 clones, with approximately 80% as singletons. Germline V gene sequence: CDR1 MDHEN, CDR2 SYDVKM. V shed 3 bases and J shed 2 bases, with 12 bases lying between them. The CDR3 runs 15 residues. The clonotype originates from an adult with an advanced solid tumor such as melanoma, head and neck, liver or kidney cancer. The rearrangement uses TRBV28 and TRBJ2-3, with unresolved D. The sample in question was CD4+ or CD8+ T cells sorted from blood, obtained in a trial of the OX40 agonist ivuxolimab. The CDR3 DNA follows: TGTGCCAGCAGTTTTCTGGGCGGAAACACAGATACGCAGTATTTT. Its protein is CASSFLGGNTDTQYF.